The rows below give T cell receptor beta chains drawn from one sample of a study of tumor and adjacent non-tumor tissue in lung cancer. TCRdb re-derived calls from the multiplex PCR reads in MiXCR, one entry per CDR3 protein. The sample includes tens of thousands of distinct CDR3 sequences, about 82% of them seen just once. What was sequenced was distant non-tumor lung tissue. The receptors originated from a man between 60 and 70 years old with non-small cell lung cancer. Both conserved end residues are part of each CDR3. The order of the fields is V gene, clone size, J gene, D gene, CDR3 protein, CDR3 DNA. D genes are given only for firm matches. Not every row has a clone size; where given, it reads once, few, many or a size class.

TRBV11-2	.	TRBJ1-6	.	CASILGGYNNSPHHF	TGTGCCAGCATCTTAGGAGGGTATAATAATTCACCCCACCACTTT
TRBV11-3	.	TRBJ2-1	.	CASSLSQEVEQFF	TGTGCCAGTAGCTTAAGTCAGGAGGTTGAGCAGTTCTTC
TRBV11-2	.	TRBJ1-1	TRBD1	CTSSLAPGTGGAFF	TGTACAAGCAGCTTAGCCCCCGGGACAGGAGGGGCTTTCTTT
TRBV11-2	.	TRBJ2-5	.	CASSPGQVQETQYF	TGTGCCAGCAGCCCTGGGCAGGTCCAAGAGACCCAGTATTTC
TRBV4-3	.	TRBJ1-1	.	CAGSQEVPGSLGTEAFF	TGCGCCGGCAGCCAAGAAGTTCCGGGCAGTTTGGGCACTGAAGCTTTCTTT
TRBV19	.	TRBJ2-5	TRBD2	CTSSPLAGGLETQYF	TGCACCAGTAGTCCCTTAGCGGGAGGGTTGGAGACCCAGTACTTC
TRBV11-1	few	TRBJ2-1	TRBD1	CASSGRDRAHNEQFF	TGTGCCAGCAGCGGCCGGGACAGGGCTCACAATGAGCAGTTCTTC
TRBV19	.	TRBJ2-7	TRBD2	CASSLRLAGTYKQYF	TGTGCCAGTAGTCTACGACTAGCGGGGACATACAAGCAGTACTTC
TRBV28	.	TRBJ1-2	.	CASSFHRIYYGFTF	TGTGCCAGCAGTTTTCACCGGATCTACTATGGCTTCACCTTC
TRBV5-4	.	TRBJ2-2	TRBD1	CASSPGQINAGELFF	TGTGCCAGCAGCCCGGGACAGATCAACGCCGGGGAGCTATTTTTT
TRBV6-5	.	TRBJ2-5	.	CASSDTDRGAQYF	TGTGCCAGCAGTGATACCGACCGCGGGGCCCAGTACTTC
TRBV11-1	.	TRBJ2-5	.	CVSSFDIYQETQYF	TGTGTCAGCAGCTTCGACATATACCAAGAGACCCAGTACTTC
TRBV29-1	many	TRBJ2-7	TRBD2	CSVGGVGTPEQYF	TGCAGCGTGGGAGGGGTGGGAACCCCCGAGCAGTACTTC
TRBV11-2	.	TRBJ2-6	.	CASSLVPKGRPSGANVLTF	TGTGCTAGCAGCTTAGTCCCAAAGGGCAGGCCCTCTGGGGCCAACGTCCTGACTTTC
TRBV12-3/TRBV12-4	.	TRBJ1-1	.	CISSFPGILNTEAFF	TGTATCAGCAGTTTCCCAGGGATACTGAATACTGAAGCTTTCTTT
TRBV20-1	.	TRBJ2-7	.	CSASAVTNEQYF	TGCAGTGCTAGTGCAGTCACCAACGAGCAGTATTTC
TRBV6-1	.	TRBJ2-7	TRBD1	CASDARTGTDYEQHF	TGTGCCAGCGATGCTCGGACGGGGACAGACTACGAGCAGCACTTC
TRBV11-3	.	TRBJ1-1	.	CAGSSHGRQTETFF	TGTGCCGGCAGCTCGCACGGACGACAGACTGAAACTTTCTTT
TRBV29-1	many	TRBJ2-3	.	CSAIREPTSTDTQYF	TGCAGCGCGATTCGGGAGCCAACTAGCACAGATACGCAGTATTTT
TRBV19	.	TRBJ2-5	TRBD2	CASTPQRGDGETQYF	TGTGCCAGTACCCCACAGCGGGGGGACGGAGAGACCCAGTACTTC
TRBV6-2/TRBV6-3	.	TRBJ2-4	.	CASSYSMAGATLNIQYF	TGTGCCAGTAGTTACTCGATGGCAGGTGCTACGTTAAACATTCAGTACTTC
TRBV6-1	once	TRBJ1-4	.	CAISEFTSFGTSATNEKLVF	TGTGCCATCAGTGAATTTACTTCTTTCGGGACCTCGGCAACTAATGAAAAACTGGTTTTT
TRBV4-2	.	TRBJ1-1	.	CASSQVGQLEYSEAFF	TGTGCCAGCAGTCAAGTCGGACAGCTTGAGTACAGTGAAGCTTTCTTT
TRBV12-3/TRBV12-4	.	TRBJ2-7	.	CTSSLVEYEQYF	TGTACCAGCAGTTTAGTTGAGTACGAGCAGTACTTC
TRBV11-2	.	TRBJ1-4	TRBD1	CPSSLDIGGGLSF	TGTCCCAGCAGCTTAGATATAGGGGGCGGACTGTCTTTT
TRBV7-9	.	TRBJ1-1	.	CVSSLMGNAEAFF	TGTGTCAGTAGCTTAATGGGGAACGCTGAAGCTTTCTTT
TRBV4-3	.	TRBJ2-3	.	CTSSRDRAGTTDTHYF	TGCACCAGCAGCCGAGATAGAGCGGGCACCACAGATACGCATTATTTT
TRBV5-4	.	TRBJ2-7	.	CVSSLSLGVIGEQYF	TGTGTCAGCAGCTTGTCCCTGGGAGTAATAGGCGAGCAGTACTTC
TRBV20-1	once	TRBJ1-5	.	CGAFRVGEGIKAQHF	TGCGGTGCGTTCAGAGTGGGGGAGGGCATAAAGGCCCAGCATTTT
TRBV6-5	.	TRBJ2-7	.	CVSSYTPTGASYEQYF	TGTGTCAGCAGTTACACCCCGACAGGTGCCTCCTACGAGCAGTATTTC
TRBV6-1	.	TRBJ1-3	.	CDSWINRNTIYF	TGTGACAGCTGGATAAACCGAAACACCATATATTTT
TRBV10-2	.	TRBJ2-2	TRBD2	CASSWSGRGNGELFF	TGCGCCAGCAGTTGGAGCGGGAGGGGGAATGGGGAGCTGTTTTTT
TRBV11-1	.	TRBJ2-7	.	CARSWTNGTADEQYF	TGTGCCAGGAGCTGGACTAACGGGACGGCAGACGAGCAGTACTTC
TRBV20-1	once	TRBJ2-1	TRBD1	CGFRDRADEQFF	TGCGGTTTTAGGGACAGGGCCGATGAGCAGTTCTTC
TRBV6-5	.	TRBJ2-1	TRBD1	CANSYFPGQGYEQFF	TGTGCCAACAGCTACTTTCCGGGACAGGGCTATGAGCAGTTCTTC
TRBV11-2	.	TRBJ2-6	.	CASSPTSRGATGANVLTF	TGTGCTAGCAGCCCAACTAGCAGGGGAGCCACTGGGGCCAACGTCCTGACTTTC
TRBV10-1	many	TRBJ1-1	.	CASSAHRQNTEAFF	TGCGCCAGCAGCGCTCATCGGCAGAACACTGAAGCTTTCTTT
TRBV11-2	.	TRBJ1-6	.	CAGSLDRRYNSPLHF	TGCGCCGGCAGCTTAGACAGAAGATATAATTCACCCCTACACTTT
TRBV6-2/TRBV6-3	.	TRBJ2-4	.	CASSYSMAGSTLNIQYF	TGTGCCAGCAGTTATTCGATGGCAGGTAGTACGTTAAACATTCAGTACTTC
TRBV4-2	few	TRBJ2-2	TRBD1	CASSQGTGDTGDLFF	TGTGCCAGCAGCCAAGGAACAGGGGACACCGGGGATCTGTTTTTT
TRBV11-3	.	TRBJ1-2	.	CASTSPTSGANYVYTF	TGTGCCAGCACTAGCCCGACCTCAGGGGCTAACTATGTCTACACCTTC
TRBV20-1	.	TRBJ1-2	.	CGAAPGTTDDYTF	TGCGGTGCTGCCCCAGGTACTACTGATGACTACACCTTC
TRBV7-9	few	TRBJ2-7	.	CASSLDGPYEQYF	TGTGCCAGCAGCTTAGACGGACCCTACGAGCAGTACTTC
TRBV20-1	.	TRBJ2-7	TRBD1	CSAGDGTGKEQYF	TGCAGTGCTGGAGATGGGACAGGGAAAGAGCAGTACTTC
TRBV11-3	.	TRBJ2-2	.	CASCLAGPVGMLFF	TGTGCCAGCTGCTTAGCCGGACCGGTGGGAATGCTGTTTTTT
TRBV20-1	.	TRBJ2-3	TRBD2	CSPRSYEAGDPNTQYF	TGCAGTCCTAGATCCTATGAAGCGGGAGACCCTAATACGCAGTATTTT
TRBV11-3	.	TRBJ2-5	TRBD2	CASSAMVRGETQYF	TGTGCCAGCAGCGCTATGGTGCGGGGGGAGACCCAGTACTTC
TRBV28	.	TRBJ1-2	.	CASSPQGLYVYNF	TGTGCCAGCAGTCCACAGGGACTCTACGTCTACAACTTC
TRBV11-3	few	TRBJ2-7	.	CVSSYRTGLAYEQYF	TGTGTCAGCAGTTATCGGACTGGATTAGCCTACGAGCAGTACTTC
TRBV11-2	.	TRBJ1-1	.	CASSLHGGRETFF	TGTGCCAGCAGCTTGCATGGAGGTCGTGAAACTTTCTTT
TRBV28	.	TRBJ2-7	TRBD2	CASSIGGSACEQYF	TGTGCCAGCAGTATAGGCGGGAGCGCCTGCGAGCAGTACTTC
TRBV5-5	.	TRBJ2-7	.	CASSYSGDPFYDQYF	TGTGCCAGCAGCTACTCCGGAGACCCTTTTTACGATCAGTACTTC